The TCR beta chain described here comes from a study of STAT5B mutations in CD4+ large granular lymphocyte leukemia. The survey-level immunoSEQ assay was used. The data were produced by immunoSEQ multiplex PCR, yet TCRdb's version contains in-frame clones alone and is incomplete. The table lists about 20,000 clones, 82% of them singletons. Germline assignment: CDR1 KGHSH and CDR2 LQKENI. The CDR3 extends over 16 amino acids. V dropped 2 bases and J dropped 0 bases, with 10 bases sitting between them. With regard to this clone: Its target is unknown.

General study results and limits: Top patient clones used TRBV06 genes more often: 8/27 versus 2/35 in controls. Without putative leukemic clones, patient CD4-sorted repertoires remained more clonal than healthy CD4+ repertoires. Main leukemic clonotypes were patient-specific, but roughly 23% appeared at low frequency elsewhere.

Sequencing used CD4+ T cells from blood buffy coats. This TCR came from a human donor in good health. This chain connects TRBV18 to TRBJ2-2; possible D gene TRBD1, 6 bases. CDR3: CASSPVAGANTGELFF. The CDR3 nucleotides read TGTGCCAGCTCACCAGTGGCAGGGGCGAACACCGGGGAGCTGTTTTTT.